The TCR beta chain under discussion was sequenced for a study of blood T cell repertoires in COVID-19. Study summary: From the United States, Italy and Spain came samples of acute and convalescent COVID-19. The cDNA or gDNA used as material had been derived from T cells, B-cell-depleted T cells, or PBMCs.

Trimming cost V 5 bases and J 6 bases, with 15 bases left between them. The CDR3 covers 14 residues. Per germline, CDR1 SGHTA and CDR2 FQGNSA. Original handling: Nucleated cell counts were estimated from reference gene primer amplification. Clones were sequenced by immunoSEQ multiplex PCR, and TCRdb holds only the in-frame ones, with some missing. That table gives V, J and clone size, and the DNA gave D and trimming. The sample has some 300,000 clones; approximately 86% are singletons. The chain has TRBV7-2 and TRBJ2-3; D may be TRBD2 (6 bases). Sequences were obtained from peripheral blood. This receptor was taken from a man between 65 and 80 years old with acute or convalescent COVID-19. CDR3 bases: TGTGCCAGCAGCATGACTAGGGGCGGGGATACGCAGTATTTT. It yields the protein CASSMTRGGDTQYF.